This T cell receptor (beta chain) originates from a study of cytomegalovirus exposure and HLA in healthy donors. With 60 Vbeta and 13 Jbeta primers, the PCR was carried out. The data were produced by immunoSEQ multiplex PCR, yet TCRdb's version contains in-frame clones alone and is incomplete. The table lists 140,000 to 150,000 clones, around 79% of them singletons. With respect to this clone: What it binds is not known.

General study points: Later analysis indicated greater clonal expansion among HLA-associated TCR beta chains than among equally common other chains. A few V segments could not be told apart, such as TRBV6-2 and TRBV6-3, and were left out.

The V gene end was trimmed by 4 bases and the J gene end by 7 bases; junction bases not matched to a gene: 6. CDR1 and CDR2 from the germline V gene are SQVTM and ANQGSEA. The CDR3 consists of 12 residues. The specimen was PBMCs. This rearrangement joins TRBV29-1 to TRBJ2-7; 8 bases match TRBD2. The source is a male donor in good health and CMV-seronegative. As DNA, the CDR3 is TGCAGCGTTGGGGGACCGGGGGGGGAGCAGTACTTC. It encodes CSVGGPGGEQYF.